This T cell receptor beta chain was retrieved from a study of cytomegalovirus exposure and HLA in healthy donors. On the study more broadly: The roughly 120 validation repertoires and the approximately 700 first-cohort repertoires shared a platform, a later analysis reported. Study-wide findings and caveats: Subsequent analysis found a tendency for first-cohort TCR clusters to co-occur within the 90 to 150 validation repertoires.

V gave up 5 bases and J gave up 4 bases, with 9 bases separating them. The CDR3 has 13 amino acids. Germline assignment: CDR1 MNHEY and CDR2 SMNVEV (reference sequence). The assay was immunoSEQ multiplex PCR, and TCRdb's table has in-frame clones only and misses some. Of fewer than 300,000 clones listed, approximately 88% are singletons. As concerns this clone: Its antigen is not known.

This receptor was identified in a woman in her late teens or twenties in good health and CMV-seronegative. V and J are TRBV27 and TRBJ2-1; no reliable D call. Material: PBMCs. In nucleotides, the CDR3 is TGTGCCAGCAGTCTACGTTGGTACAATGAGCAGTTCTTC. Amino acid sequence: CASSLRWYNEQFF.